These 7 T cell receptor beta chains share one sample of origin, sequenced in a study of T cells after yellow fever vaccination. TCRdb independently ran MiXCR on the 5' RACE reads; one entry per CDR3 protein. This sample has hundreds of thousands of distinct CDR3 sequences, with roughly 8.7% found just once. The sequenced sample was PBMCs, obtained on the day of the first yellow fever vaccination. The receptors derive from a man between 18 and 29 years old who received the YFV17D yellow fever vaccine.

CDR3 protein: CASTGDWASQETQYF. As DNA, the CDR3 is TGTGCCAGCACAGGGGATTGGGCCTCCCAAGAGACCCAGTACTTC. The rearrangement joins TRBV7-9 to TRBJ2-5; D possibly corresponds to TRBD1 (6 bases). The CDR3 runs 15 residues. The V and J ends lost 7 bases and 1 base respectively, with 16 bases between them. CDR1 and CDR2 (germline): SEHNR, FQNEAQ (reference sequence).

This chain joins TRBV6-5 and TRBJ1-6; TRBD1 aligns across 9 bases. Trimming took 0 bases from V and 10 from J; bases not matched to a gene: 4. CDR1 is MNHEY, CDR2 SVGAGI, per germline. The length of the CDR3 is 15 residues. The CDR3 sequence: CASSYSWTGVSPLHF. CDR3 sequence (DNA): TGTGCCAGCAGTTACTCGTGGACAGGGGTCTCACCCCTCCACTTT.

The rearrangement links TRBV11-2 to TRBJ2-2; the D is unclear. V was pared by 7 bases and J by 8 bases, with 11 bases between. The CDR3 loop spans 12 amino acids. Germline V CDR1 and CDR2: SGHAT, FQNNGV. CDR3 DNA: TGTGCCAGCACCCCATTCAGGGGGGAGCTGTTTTTT. This sequence encodes CASTPFRGELFF.

This clonotype showed up just a few times. This chain uses TRBV5-4 with TRBJ1-6; maybe TRBD1 (5 bases). The germline V gene has CDR1 SGHNT and CDR2 YYREEE (reference sequence). The CDR3 loop spans 15 amino acids. Deletions cut 3 bases from V and 6 bases from J, with 13 bases between. Here the CDR3 DNA reads TGTGCCAGCAGCTCCTTGACAGTCGCTAATTCACCCCTCCACTTT. This codes for CASSSLTVANSPLHF. The full variable domain, its missing parts supplied by reference TRBV5-4 and TRBJ1-6, is ETGVTQSPTHLIKTRGQQVTLRCSSQSGHNTVSWYQQALGQGPQFIFQYYREEENGRGNFPPRFSGLQFPNYSSELNVNALELDDSALYLCASSSLTVANSPLHFGNGTRLTVT.

The chain recombines TRBV6-2 or TRBV6-3 with TRBJ2-2; tentatively, D is TRBD2 (6 bases). The germline V gene has CDR1 MNHEY and CDR2 SVGEGT. The length of the CDR3 is 16 residues. The V end was cut by 2 bases, the J end by 4 bases, with 14 bases between. The CDR3 DNA sequence: TGTGCCAGCAGTTACGGGGACTGGGGGAGCACCGGGGAGCTGTTTTTT. It codes for CASSYGDWGSTGELFF.

This clonotype was counted between two and nine times. CDR3 in DNA: TGCGCCAGCAGCTGGGCCCAACGGTCCGGAGATACGCAGTATTTT. It codes for CASSWAQRSGDTQYF. V gene TRBV5-1 combines with J gene TRBJ2-3; D gene uncertain. CDR3 length: 15 residues. V gave up 3 bases and J gave up 5 bases, with 16 bases separating them. Germline-derived CDR1 and CDR2 are SGHRS and YFSETQ.

This clonotype occurred a few times. The chain combines TRBV20-1 with TRBJ1-4, with 9 bases lining up with TRBD1. The CDR3 extends over 15 amino acids. The ends lost 3 bases at V and 4 bases at J; junction bases unmatched: 6. CDR1 is DFQATT, CDR2 SNEGSKA, per germline (reference sequence). For the CDR3, the DNA is TGCAGTGCTAGCCGAGGGACAGGGCTTAATGAAAAACTGTTTTTT. It specifies CSASRGTGLNEKLFF.